The 9 T cell receptor beta chains below come from one sample, sequenced in a study of cytomegalovirus exposure and HLA in healthy donors (dated by TCRdb to 2017 to 2019). The library came from the immunoSEQ multiplex PCR assay. A mixture of 60 forward primers for TCR Vbeta segments and 13 reverse primers for TCR Jbeta segments was used in the multiplex PCR. Entries here come from immuneACCESS through TCRdb and include only in-frame sequences with V and J called. Some clones fail to appear in such tables; in the studies checked, an unresolved V gene covers under half of the shortfall, and the cause of the remainder is unknown. This sample holds some 110,000 clones; 60% to 85% were observed only once. The ten largest clonotypes hold approximately 5% of the sample. Sequenced material: PBMCs. The origin of the receptors is a man aged 45-60 years in good health and CMV-seropositive.

This chain links TRBV7-9 with TRBJ1-1, with TRBD1 matching 8 bases. In germline, CDR1 is SEHNR, CDR2 FQNEAQ (reference sequence). The V gene end was trimmed by 0 bases and the J gene end by 5 bases; junction bases not matched to a gene: 11. This CDR3 is 17 amino acids long. The CDR3 sequence: CASSLAGGTGQRTEAFF. The CDR3 DNA sequence: TGTGCCAGCAGCTTAGCGGGGGGGACAGGCCAACGAACTGAAGCTTTCTTT.

This chain uses TRBV11-1 with TRBJ1-2; 10 nucleotides align to TRBD1. Trimming at V came to 1 base and at J to 4 bases, leaving 3 bases not matched to a gene. There are 15 residues in the CDR3. Germline CDR1 and CDR2: SGHAT and FQDESV (reference sequence). CDR3 amino acids: CASSLGQGATYGYTF. In DNA, the CDR3 is TGTGCCAGCAGCTTAGGACAGGGGGCTACCTATGGCTACACCTTC.

The chain has TRBV5-5 and TRBJ2-7; D gene unclear. This CDR3 has 13 amino acids. Deletions cut 6 bases from V and 5 bases from J, with 15 bases between. Germline-derived CDR1 and CDR2 are SGHKS and YYEKEE (reference sequence). CDR3 nucleotides: TGTGCCAGCACCAAGTCGGCGGTCCACGAGCAGTACTTC. Its translation is CASTKSAVHEQYF.

The chain is built from TRBV5-6 and TRBJ2-2, with 7 bases identical to TRBD2. The trim removed 9 bases at V and 1 base at J, leaving 3 bases unmatched. Germline loops: CDR1 SGHDT, CDR2 YYEEEE. The CDR3 has 13 residues. For the CDR3, the DNA is TGTGCCACCCAGCGGGAGAACACCGGGGAGCTGTTTTTT. It translates to CATQRENTGELFF. Based on the CDR3 plus reference TRBV5-6 and TRBJ2-2, the full variable domain is DAGVTQSPTHLIKTRGQQVTLRCSPKSGHDTVSWYQQALGQGPQFIFQYYEEEERQRGNFPDRFSGHQFPNYSSELNVNALLLGDSALYLCATQRENTGELFFGEGSRLTVL.

The J gene is TRBJ2-7, the V gene TRBV30, with TRBD2 identical over 9 bases. Germline V lookup: CDR1 GTSNPN, CDR2 SVGIG (reference sequence). V was pared by 5 bases and J by 0 bases, with 8 bases of the junction left unmatched. The CDR3 loop spans 15 amino acids. The CDR3 region is CAWAVGGRGSYEQYF. CDR3 DNA sequence: TGTGCCTGGGCGGTTGGCGGGAGGGGCTCCTACGAGCAGTACTTC.

The chain has TRBV2 and TRBJ1-1; TRBD1 matches at 8 bases. V lost 10 bases and J lost 4; bases outside the gene matches: 2. The length of the CDR3 is 11 residues. Germline V gives CDR1 SNHLY, CDR2 FYNNEI. The CDR3 sequence is CATTGGTEAFF. CDR3 sequence (DNA): TGTGCCACTACAGGGGGCACTGAAGCTTTCTTT.

The table lists this clone with a few counts. The V and J genes are TRBV2 and TRBJ1-6; TRBD1 matches at 7 bases. The CDR3 contains 16 residues. J lost 7 bases, V lost 2 bases, and 8 bases had no gene match. Germline V gives CDR1 SNHLY, CDR2 FYNNEI. The CDR3 DNA is TGTGCCAGCAGTGAAAGACAGGGAACCATGAATTCACCCCTCCACTTT. This gives the protein CASSERQGTMNSPLHF.

The V call is TRBV28, the J call TRBJ1-6, with TRBD1 matching 11 bases. The CDR3 runs 17 residues. Germline-derived CDR1 and CDR2 are MDHEN and SYDVKM. The ends lost 4 bases at V and 4 bases at J; junction bases unmatched: 6. The CDR3, as DNA: TGTGCCAGCAGTTCCCCGGGACAGGGGGGTTATAATTCACCCCTCCACTTT. It specifies CASSSPGQGGYNSPLHF.

This chain uses TRBV5-1 with TRBJ1-1; 8 positions match TRBD1. The CDR3 totals 12 residues. Per germline, CDR1 SGHRS and CDR2 YFSETQ. The V and J ends lost 0 bases and 8 bases, in that order; junction bases with no gene match: 0. Here the CDR3 reads CASSLDRGEAFF. CDR3 coding DNA: TGCGCCAGCAGCTTGGACAGGGGGGAAGCTTTCTTT.